These 5 T cell receptor beta chains originate from one sample sequenced in a study of CXCR3-negative and CXCR3-positive naive CD8 T cells. The TRB libraries of cDNA were built by UMI-labeled 5' RACE. TCRdb reanalyzed the 5' RACE reads and collapses them to one entry per CDR3 protein, without DNA. Listed are 65,000 to 95,000 distinct CDR3 sequences; around 1.5% falls within the top ten. The sequenced sample was naive CXCR3- CD8+ T cells from blood. The subset denotes: CD45RO-CCR7+CD27+CD95- naive CD8+ T cells lacking CXCR3 (TNR3-). Source of these receptors: a human donor in good health. Some clones in this sample may be carry-over from other donors' samples.

V is TRBV18 and J is TRBJ2-1; the D call of TRBD2 rests on TCRdb alone, since no DNA is present to check it. The length of the CDR3 is 16 residues. Germline CDR1 is KGHSH and CDR2 is LQKENI. Here the CDR3 reads CASSPKRGRVYNEQFF.

This chain links TRBV10-3 with TRBJ1-1; TCRdb calls TRBD1, which cannot be checked without DNA. The CDR3 has 13 residues. Germline loops: CDR1 ENHRY, CDR2 SYGVKD. The CDR3 loop is CAISDQGHTEAFF.

The rearrangement joins TRBV5-5 to TRBJ2-1; no DNA is available, so the TRBD2 call from TCRdb remains unchecked. Looked up from germline, CDR1 is SGHKS and CDR2 is YYEKEE (reference sequence). This CDR3 has 15 residues. This chain's CDR3 is CASSLASGGAGEQFF. Full variable domain (outside the CDR3, taken from reference TRBV5-5 and TRBJ2-1): DAGVTQSPTHLIKTRGQQVTLRCSPISGHKSVSWYQQVLGQGPQFIFQYYEKEERGRGNFPDRFSARQFPNYSSELNVNALLLGDSALYLCASSLASGGAGEQFFGPGTRLTVL.

This rearrangement joins TRBV29-1 to TRBJ2-1; without DNA, the TCRdb call of TRBD1 cannot be checked. The CDR3 has 14 amino acids. The germline CDR1 and CDR2 sequences are SQVTM and ANQGSEA. The CDR3 loop is CSVEGTYPYNEQFF.

The chain uses TRBV14 and TRBJ2-2; TCRdb proposes TRBD2, but this gene call is untestable without DNA. The CDR3 totals 15 residues. The germline gives CDR1 SGHDN, CDR2 FVKESK. The CDR3 protein is CASSQVGLNTGELFF.